Following are 12 T cell receptor beta chains from one sample sequenced in a study of CD8+ T cells in alopecia areata. cDNA prepared by RNA extraction and subsequent reverse transcription served as the template for sequencing. Assay: immunoSEQ multiplex PCR; the TCRdb copy retains only in-frame clones and omits some. The data hold approximately 24,000 clones, with roughly 50% observed a single time. Input material: NKG2D-high CD8+ T cells sorted from blood. The receptors were gathered from a human donor with alopecia areata.

A word on this clone: An end of the junction does not agree with germline; a read error may underlie this. The chain has TRBV20-1 and TRBJ1-1, with a possible D match to TRBD1 (5 bases). Looked up from germline, CDR1 is DFQATT and CDR2 is SNEGSKA (reference sequence). The CDR3 contains 8 residues. The CDR3 protein is CSADPGLW. The DNA for the CDR3 is TGCAGTGCTGACCCGGGACTTTGG.

This clone was observed a few times. The V and J genes are TRBV7-3 and TRBJ2-1; D is perhaps TRBD2 (6 bases). The germline gives CDR1 SGHTA, CDR2 FQGTGA. The CDR3 has 13 amino acids. Deletions cut 10 bases from V and 8 bases from J, with 18 bases between. CDR3 sequence: CATASGRDDEQFF. For the CDR3, the DNA is TGTGCCACCGCCAGTGGGCGGGACGATGAGCAGTTCTTC.

Many counts were recorded for this clone. The chain is built from TRBV7-9 and TRBJ2-1; D gene uncertain. Germline V gives CDR1 SEHNR, CDR2 FQNEAQ (reference sequence). Trimming cost V 3 bases and J 9 bases, with 3 bases left between them. The CDR3 contains 10 residues. The CDR3 sequence is CASSLGEQFF. DNA of the CDR3: TGTGCCAGCAGCTTGGGTGAGCAGTTCTTC.

This chain uses TRBV2 with TRBJ1-5; TRBD1 might be the D (6 bases). The CDR3 covers 15 residues. CDR1 and CDR2 (germline): SNHLY, FYNNEI. Deletions cut 3 bases from V and 7 bases from J, with 16 bases between. The CDR3 loop reads CASSDGQGLRQPQHF. The CDR3 region has the DNA TGTGCCAGCAGTGACGGTCAGGGGTTACGACAGCCCCAGCATTTT.

The chain couples TRBV19 to TRBJ2-1; D is possibly TRBD1 or TRBD2 (5 bases each). This CDR3 is 13 amino acids long. Looked up from germline, CDR1 is LNHDA and CDR2 is SQIVND (reference sequence). The V and J ends lost 3 bases and 7 bases respectively, with 10 bases between them. CDR3 residues: CASSIGTLNEQFF. In nucleotides, the CDR3 is TGTGCCAGTAGTATTGGGACGCTGAATGAGCAGTTCTTC.

This rearrangement joins TRBV2 to TRBJ2-3; the match to TRBD2 covers 10 bases. Per germline, CDR1 SNHLY and CDR2 FYNNEI. This CDR3 region has 14 residues. V shed 9 bases, J shed 1 base, and the junction held 4 bases outside the gene matches. The chain's CDR3 is CASLAGAGTDTQYF. The DNA of the CDR3 is TGTGCCAGTCTAGCGGGAGCGGGCACAGATACGCAGTATTTT.

The CDR3 region is CASSLIGDELFF. In DNA, the CDR3 is TGTGCCAGCAGCTTAATAGGGGATGAGCTGTTTTTT. This chain uses TRBV7-6 with TRBJ2-2, with D possibly TRBD1 on 5 matching bases. Trimming took off 2 bases at V and 11 bases at J, with 9 bases between the two ends. CDR3 size: 12 residues. Germline-derived CDR1 and CDR2 are SGHVS and FNYEAQ.

The chain combines TRBV5-4 with TRBJ2-7; 7 positions agree with TRBD2. J was trimmed by 2 bases and V by 6 bases; bases with no gene match: 11. From germline, CDR1 is SGHNT and CDR2 YYREEE (reference sequence). The CDR3 runs to 15 residues. CDR3 DNA sequence: TGTGCCAGCACCCTATCTAGCGGACATACCTACGAGCAGTACTTC. It encodes CASTLSSGHTYEQYF.

The chain links TRBV7-7 to TRBJ2-7; a possible D gene is TRBD1 (6 bases). Germline V lookup: CDR1 SSHAT, CDR2 FNYEAQ (reference sequence). The CDR3 totals 14 residues. CDR3 loop: CAGEKGTFSYEQYF. Written as DNA, the CDR3 is TGTGCTGGGGAAAAGGGGACATTTTCCTACGAGCAGTACTTC.

The chain combines TRBV7-3 with TRBJ2-7, with 8 bases lining up with TRBD2. The V gene's germline CDR1 is SGHTA and CDR2 FQGTGA. This CDR3 has 19 residues. The V segment lost 5 bases and the J segment 3 bases; nucleotides outside the gene matches: 21. Written as DNA, the CDR3 is TGTGCCAGCAGCCCCGCCAAGTTGCTAGCGGGCTGGTGCCTCTACGAGCAGTACTTC. Protein sequence: CASSPAKLLAGWCLYEQYF.

This sequence joins TRBV4-1 and TRBJ1-5; D may be TRBD1 (5 bases). This CDR3 comprises 13 residues. Germline CDR1 reads MGHRA; CDR2 reads YSYEKL. Trimming cost V 1 base and J 9 bases, with 10 bases left between them. CDR3 loop: CASSQVSDRPQHF. The CDR3 DNA follows: TGCGCCAGCAGCCAAGTGTCCGACAGGCCCCAGCATTTT.

The chain combines TRBV29-1 with TRBJ2-7; no definite D call. The CDR3 is made up of 11 amino acids. V gave up 2 bases and J gave up 3 bases, with 5 bases separating them. Germline CDR1 and CDR2: SQVTM and ANQGSEA. CDR3 in amino acids: CSVETYYEQYF. As DNA, the CDR3 is TGCAGCGTTGAAACGTACTACGAGCAGTACTTC.